The T cell receptor (beta chain) described here comes from a study of beta chain features in type 1 diabetes. Background on the study: Patients did not differ from healthy donors in age, gender or cell yield. Overall study results and limits: An over-representation of cells with high TCR expression could result from cDNA sequencing. Shorter TCRB CDR3s, moderately but significantly so, marked every one of the four CD4+ subsets in Type 1 diabetes patients. TCRB repertoires of naive, central memory and Treg cells appeared more similar among patients than among healthy donors. With patients and controls alike, PCR might favor shorter templates to an equal degree.

About this clone: The antigen is undetermined.

Expressed TCRB transcripts were sequenced because the entire RNA isolate underwent reverse transcription. Method: immunoSEQ multiplex PCR; TCRdb's copy keeps in-frame clones and lacks some. The repertoire holds roughly 150,000 clones, with 7% to 9% as singletons. The germline CDR1 and CDR2 sequences are SGHDN and FVKESK. This CDR3 contains 14 residues. V was pared by 4 bases and J by 4 bases, with 3 bases of the junction left unmatched. The sequenced sample consisted of central memory CD4+ T cells from blood. The rearrangement joins TRBV14 to TRBJ1-1; 10 positions agree with TRBD1. This TCR was sampled from a man between 18 and 35 years old with type 1 diabetes. CDR3 in amino acids: CASSPRTGGTEAFF. For the CDR3, the DNA is TGTGCCAGCAGCCCACGGACAGGGGGCACTGAAGCTTTCTTT.